The 20 T cell receptor beta chains below were found in one sample sequenced in a study of OX40 agonist ivuxolimab in advanced cancers. Clones were read by immunoSEQ multiplex PCR, and TCRdb kept only the in-frame ones, dropping some. The sample includes more than 40,000 clones, around 82% of them seen just once. Sequenced material: CD4+ or CD8+ T cells sorted from blood, taken in a trial of the OX40 agonist ivuxolimab. These receptor sequences come from an adult with an advanced solid tumor such as melanoma, head and neck, liver or kidney cancer.

Here the CDR3 reads CASSMVGDYEQYF. The CDR3 DNA is TGTGCCAGTAGTATGGTGGGGGACTACGAGCAGTACTTC. The chain is built from TRBV19 and TRBJ2-7, with D perhaps matching TRBD1 or TRBD2 (5 bases each). The germline V and J ends were trimmed by 3 bases and 3 bases, with 9 bases remaining between them. The germline V gene encodes CDR1 LNHDA and CDR2 SQIVND (reference sequence). CDR3 size: 13 residues.

CDR3 protein: CASSLIAYEQYF. The CDR3 DNA is TGTGCCAGCAGTTTAATCGCCTACGAGCAGTACTTC. The J gene is TRBJ2-7, the V gene TRBV28; D not certain. The V end lost 2 bases, the J end lost 2 bases, and 4 bases lay between the germline ends. The CDR3 contains 12 residues. In germline, CDR1 is MDHEN, CDR2 SYDVKM.

This chain joins TRBV28 and TRBJ2-6; no definite D call. CDR3 length equals 15 residues. V was pared by 3 bases and J by 2 bases, with 8 bases between. Per germline, CDR1 MDHEN and CDR2 SYDVKM. The CDR3 coding sequence is TGTGCCAGCAGTTTTTATGCGGCTGGGGCCAACGTCCTGACTTTC. It is translated as CASSFYAAGANVLTF.

The chain couples TRBV1 to TRBJ1-2; the D call TRBD1 from the table was never checked on the DNA. TRBV1 constitutes a pseudogene. The CDR3 is 13 residues long. The CDR3: CTSSQGQGTGYTF. In nucleotides, the CDR3 is TGCACCAGCAGCCAAGGACAGGGGACTGGCTACACCTTC.

V gene TRBV5-4 combines with J gene TRBJ1-2; possible D gene TRBD1, 5 bases. CDR3 size: 13 residues. Trimming removed 1 base from V and 14 bases from J, with 18 bases in between. CDR1 and CDR2 from the germline V gene are SGHNT and YYREEE (reference sequence). The CDR3, as DNA: TGTGCCAGCAGCTTGTCCAGGGTTCAGTTTGGAACCTTC. It encodes CASSLSRVQFGTF.

This clone is labeled as medium-sized (0.01 to 0.1%). The chain employs TRBV6-1 and TRBJ2-7; D not certain. The V and J ends lost 2 bases and 4 bases respectively, with 6 bases between them. CDR1 MNHNS and CDR2 SASEGT come from the germline V gene. The CDR3 has 12 residues. The CDR3 DNA reads TGTGCCAGCAGTGAACTCGTATACGAGCAGTACTTC. It yields the protein CASSELVYEQYF.

J is TRBJ2-1 and V is TRBV6-1; 10 bases are shared with TRBD2. CDR3 size: 14 residues. Germline CDR1 is MNHNS and CDR2 is SASEGT. The J segment lost 8 bases and the V segment lost 5 bases, leaving 6 bases of the junction unmatched. In DNA, the CDR3 is TGTGCCAGCAGTCAAAGCGGGAGGGCCCATGAGCAGTTCTTC. Translated, it gives CASSQSGRAHEQFF.

In its sample, this clone was seen a few times. The V gene is TRBV5-1, the J gene TRBJ2-1; 7 bases map to TRBD2. The germline V gene encodes CDR1 SGHRS and CDR2 YFSETQ. V trimming: 4 bases; J trimming: 5 bases; junction bases outside the gene matches: 12. CDR3 length: 16 amino acids. The CDR3 DNA sequence: TGCGCCAGCAGCCTCAATGAGGCGGGAGCCCACAATGAGCAGTTCTTC. It specifies CASSLNEAGAHNEQFF.

The chain has TRBV18 and TRBJ1-4; TRBD1 agrees at 7 bases. The germline V gene has CDR1 KGHSH and CDR2 LQKENI. The CDR3 spans 12 residues. V gave up 2 bases and J gave up 12 bases; unmatched junction bases: 3. The CDR3 DNA follows: TGTGCCAGCTCACCATTGCAGGGGGAACTGTTTTTT. Amino acid sequence: CASSPLQGELFF.

This clone was observed a few times. This chain connects TRBV5-1 to TRBJ2-1, with D unresolved. The V gene's germline CDR1 is SGHRS and CDR2 YFSETQ. The CDR3 consists of 15 residues. Deletions cut 3 bases from V and 5 bases from J, with 15 bases between. DNA for the CDR3: TGCGCCAGCAGCTCGAGTGTGCAGTTCAACAATGAGCAGTTCTTC. This gives the protein CASSSSVQFNNEQFF.

This clone is medium-sized in the sample. This chain links TRBV6-1 with TRBJ2-3; 9 bases match TRBD2. Germline V gene data show CDR1 as MNHNS and CDR2 as SASEGT. CDR3 length: 16 residues. The V segment lost 1 base and the J segment 9 bases; nucleotides outside the gene matches: 11. The CDR3 reads CASSEERLAVGGTQYF. CDR3 nucleotide sequence: TGTGCCAGCAGTGAAGAGAGACTAGCGGTTGGAGGGACGCAGTATTTT.

The V and J genes are TRBV6-5 and TRBJ1-2; unclear D gene. This CDR3 spans 12 amino acids. Germline CDR1 and CDR2: MNHEY and SVGAGI. Trimming pared 8 bases from V and 2 bases from J, leaving 9 bases between. The CDR3 spells CASRRGNYGYTF. CDR3 DNA sequence: TGTGCCAGCCGCCGCGGAAACTATGGCTACACCTTC.

This chain connects TRBV28 to TRBJ2-2; 12 positions match TRBD2. V trimming: 0 bases; J trimming: 5 bases; junction bases outside the gene matches: 4. The germline V gene encodes CDR1 MDHEN and CDR2 SYDVKM. The CDR3 runs 17 residues. In DNA form, the CDR3 reads TGTGCCAGCAGTTTATGGACTAGCGGGAGCCGGACCGGGGAGCTGTTTTTT. Its protein product is CASSLWTSGSRTGELFF.

The CDR3 sequence is CATRGNSYEQYF. DNA for the CDR3: TGTGCCACTCGGGGGAACTCCTACGAGCAGTACTTC. This chain links TRBV28 with TRBJ2-7; a possible D gene is TRBD2 (6 bases). The CDR3 has 12 amino acids. Trimming stripped 10 bases from V and 0 bases from J, with 10 bases between. Germline V gene data show CDR1 as MDHEN and CDR2 as SYDVKM.

The rearrangement links TRBV28 to TRBJ1-2; no firm D call. The V end was cut by 5 bases, the J end by 4 bases, with 14 bases between. This CDR3 region has 14 residues. Germline assignment: CDR1 MDHEN and CDR2 SYDVKM. CDR3 protein: CASSRLRNLYGYTF. As DNA, the CDR3 is TGTGCCAGCAGTCGACTCAGGAACCTCTATGGCTACACCTTC.

The chain is built from TRBV11-2 and TRBJ2-2; the D gene is possibly TRBD2 (5 bases). Trimming cost V 0 bases and J 2 bases, with 13 bases left between them. The CDR3 consists of 17 residues. The V gene's germline CDR1 is SGHAT and CDR2 FQNNGV. The CDR3 sequence is CASSLDASILNTGELFF. The CDR3 DNA follows: TGTGCCAGCAGCTTAGATGCTAGCATCCTTAACACCGGGGAGCTGTTTTTT.

CDR3 sequence reads: CASRRGLGGKYNEQFF. For the CDR3, the DNA is TGTGCCAGCAGGCGTGGTCTCGGCGGGAAATACAATGAGCAGTTCTTC. The J gene is TRBJ2-1, the V gene TRBV11-2; weak D call: TRBD2 (6 bases). Trimming took 6 bases from V and 4 from J, leaving 19 bases between them. Germline assignment: CDR1 SGHAT and CDR2 FQNNGV. The CDR3 contains 16 residues.

For the CDR3, the DNA is TGTGCCAGCAGCCAAGACCGACTAGCTACCGGGGAGCTGTTTTTT. It specifies CASSQDRLATGELFF. This chain uses TRBV4-2 with TRBJ2-2; 7 positions agree with TRBD2. CDR1 and CDR2 from the germline V gene are LGHNA and YNFKEQ. V shed 0 bases and J 5 bases; nucleotides not matched to a gene: 3. The CDR3 length is 15 residues.

The chain employs TRBV7-6 and TRBJ1-1; perhaps TRBD1 as D (5 bases). Trimming pared 1 base from V and 2 bases from J, leaving 8 bases between. Germline V lookup: CDR1 SGHVS, CDR2 FNYEAQ. The CDR3 loop spans 14 amino acids. The CDR3 spells CASSLGQRNTEAFF. As DNA, the CDR3 is TGTGCCAGCAGCTTAGGACAGAGAAACACTGAAGCTTTCTTT.

This clone was recorded only once. This chain uses TRBV28 with TRBJ1-1; D possibly corresponds to TRBD1 (6 bases). Trimming removed 5 bases at V and 0 bases at J, with 10 bases between. The CDR3 sequence is 14 residues long. Germline CDR1 reads MDHEN; CDR2 reads SYDVKM. CDR3 residues: CASSRQALNTEAFF. In DNA form, the CDR3 reads TGTGCCAGCAGTAGACAGGCCTTGAACACTGAAGCTTTCTTT.